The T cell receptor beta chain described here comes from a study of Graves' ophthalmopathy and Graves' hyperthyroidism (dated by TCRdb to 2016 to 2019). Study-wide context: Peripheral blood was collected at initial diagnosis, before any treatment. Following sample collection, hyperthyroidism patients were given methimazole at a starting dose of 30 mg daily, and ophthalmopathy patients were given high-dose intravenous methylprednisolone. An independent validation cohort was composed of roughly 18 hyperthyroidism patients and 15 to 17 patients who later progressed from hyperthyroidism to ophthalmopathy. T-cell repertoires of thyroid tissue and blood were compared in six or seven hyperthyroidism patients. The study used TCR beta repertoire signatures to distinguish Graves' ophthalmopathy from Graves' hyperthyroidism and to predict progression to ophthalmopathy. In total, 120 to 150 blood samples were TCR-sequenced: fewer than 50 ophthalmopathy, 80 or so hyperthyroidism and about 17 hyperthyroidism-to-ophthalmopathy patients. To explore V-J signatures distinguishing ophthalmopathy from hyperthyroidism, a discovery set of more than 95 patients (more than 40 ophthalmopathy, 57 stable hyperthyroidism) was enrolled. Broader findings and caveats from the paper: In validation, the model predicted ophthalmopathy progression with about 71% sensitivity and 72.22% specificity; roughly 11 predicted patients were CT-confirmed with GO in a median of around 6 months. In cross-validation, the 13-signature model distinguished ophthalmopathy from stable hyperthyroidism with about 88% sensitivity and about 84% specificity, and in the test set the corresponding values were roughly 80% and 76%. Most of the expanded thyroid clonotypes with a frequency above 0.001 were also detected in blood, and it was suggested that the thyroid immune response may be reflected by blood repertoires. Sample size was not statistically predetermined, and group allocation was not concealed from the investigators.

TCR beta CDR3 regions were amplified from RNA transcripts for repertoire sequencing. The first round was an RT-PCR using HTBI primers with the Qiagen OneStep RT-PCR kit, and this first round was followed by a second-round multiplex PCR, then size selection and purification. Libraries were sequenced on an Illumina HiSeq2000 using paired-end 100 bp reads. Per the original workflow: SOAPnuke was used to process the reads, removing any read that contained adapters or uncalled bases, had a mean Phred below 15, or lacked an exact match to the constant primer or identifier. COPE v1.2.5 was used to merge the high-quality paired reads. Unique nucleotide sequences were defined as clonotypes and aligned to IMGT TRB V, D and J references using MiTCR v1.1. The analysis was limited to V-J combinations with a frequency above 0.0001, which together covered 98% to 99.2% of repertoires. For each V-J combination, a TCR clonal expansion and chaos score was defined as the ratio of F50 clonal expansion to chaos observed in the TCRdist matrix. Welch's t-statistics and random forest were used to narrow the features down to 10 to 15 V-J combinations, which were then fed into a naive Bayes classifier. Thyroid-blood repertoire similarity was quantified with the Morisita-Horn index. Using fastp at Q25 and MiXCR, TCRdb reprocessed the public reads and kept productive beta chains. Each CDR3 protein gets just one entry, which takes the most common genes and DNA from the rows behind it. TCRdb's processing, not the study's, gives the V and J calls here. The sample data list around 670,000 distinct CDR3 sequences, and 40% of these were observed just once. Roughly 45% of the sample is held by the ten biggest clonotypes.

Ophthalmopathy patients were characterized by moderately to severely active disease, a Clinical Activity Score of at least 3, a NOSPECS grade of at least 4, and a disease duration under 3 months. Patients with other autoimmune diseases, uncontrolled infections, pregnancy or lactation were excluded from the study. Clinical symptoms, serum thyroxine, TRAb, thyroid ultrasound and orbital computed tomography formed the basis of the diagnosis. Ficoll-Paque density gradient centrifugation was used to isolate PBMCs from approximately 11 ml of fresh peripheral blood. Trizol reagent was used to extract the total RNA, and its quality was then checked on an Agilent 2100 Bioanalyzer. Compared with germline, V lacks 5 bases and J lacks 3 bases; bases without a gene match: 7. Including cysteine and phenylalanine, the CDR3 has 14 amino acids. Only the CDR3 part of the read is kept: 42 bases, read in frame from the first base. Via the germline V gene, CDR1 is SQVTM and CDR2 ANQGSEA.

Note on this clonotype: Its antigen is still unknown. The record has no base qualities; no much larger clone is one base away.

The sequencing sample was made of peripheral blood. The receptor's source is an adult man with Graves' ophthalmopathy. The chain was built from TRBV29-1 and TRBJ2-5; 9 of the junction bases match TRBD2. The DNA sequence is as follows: TGCAGCGTTCCAAGCGGGGGGCCCAAAGAGACCCAGTACTTC. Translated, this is CSVPSGGPKETQYF.